This passage covers 28 T cell receptor beta chains from one sample sequenced in a study of T-cell reconstitution after alpha-beta-depleted transplantation in children. Unique molecular identifiers featured in how the TCRbeta library was prepared. TCRdb used MiXCR to reprocess the PCR reads, holding one entry per CDR3 protein. This table holds about 980,000 distinct CDR3 sequences, about 31% found once. The sample here was PBMCs, mostly from graft donor cells, taken 360 days after TCRalphabeta/CD19-depleted stem cell transplant. These receptor sequences come from a boy younger than two who had a stem cell transplant for SCID, so the T cells may come from the graft donor.

V usage is TRBV6-5 and J usage is TRBJ1-1; D gene ambiguous. CDR1 and CDR2 from the germline V gene are MNHEY and SVGAGI. Trimming removed 2 bases at V and 6 bases at J, with 10 bases between. The CDR3 totals 13 residues. The CDR3 here is CASSYGAMSEAFF. In DNA, the CDR3 is TGTGCCAGCAGTTACGGCGCCATGTCTGAAGCTTTCTTT.

CDR3: CASSKTGTVGNQPQHF. CDR3 nucleotides: TGTGCCAGCAGCAAAACAGGGACGGTGGGCAATCAGCCCCAGCATTTT. The chain employs TRBV5-5 and TRBJ1-5; possibly TRBD1 for D (6 bases). Germline values: CDR1 SGHKS, CDR2 YYEKEE (reference sequence). The CDR3 totals 16 residues. Trimming took off 4 bases at V and 2 bases at J, with 16 bases between the two ends.

This clonotype appeared once. CDR3 loop: CPRGAQRTGELFF. The CDR3 DNA reads as TGCCCACGGGGCGCCCAGAGAACCGGGGAGCTGTTTTTT. The chain couples TRBV29-1 to TRBJ2-2; D is perhaps TRBD1 or TRBD2 (5 bases each). The CDR3 length is 13 residues. From germline, CDR1 is SQVTM and CDR2 ANQGSEA.

V is TRBV6-1 and J is TRBJ1-2; 8 bases match TRBD1. With 5 bases clipped from V and 6 bases from J, the junction kept 11 bases outside the gene matches. CDR1 MNHNS and CDR2 SASEGT come from the germline V gene. The CDR3 length is 15 residues. The CDR3 DNA is TGTGCCAGCAGTAGGGCCCTCCGCAGGGGGCATGGCTACACCTTC. Its protein is CASSRALRRGHGYTF.

The genes are TRBV5-1 and TRBJ2-2; D assignment may be TRBD1 or TRBD2 (5 bases each). The V end lost 2 bases, the J end lost 5 bases, and 13 bases lay between the germline ends. Germline CDR1 SGHRS, CDR2 YFSETQ. The CDR3 is made up of 15 amino acids. CDR3 protein: CASSLEGPLTGELFF. The CDR3 DNA reads as TGCGCCAGCAGCTTAGAGGGACCCCTGACCGGGGAGCTGTTTTTT. Full variable domain (rest looked up from reference TRBV5-1 and TRBJ2-2): KAGVTQTPRYLIKTRGQQVTLSCSPISGHRSVSWYQQTPGQGLQFLFEYFSETQRNKGNFPGRFSGRQFSNSRSEMNVSTLELGDSALYLCASSLEGPLTGELFFGEGSRLTVL.

V is TRBV10-2 and J is TRBJ2-1, with 10 bases that match TRBD1. The CDR3 extends over 15 amino acids. J gave up 7 bases and V 3 bases, and 6 bases lay outside the gene matches. CDR1 is WSHSY and CDR2 is SAAADI in the germline V gene. The CDR3 nucleotides read TGCGCCAGCAGTGACAGGACAGGGGGACGTAATGAGCAGTTCTTC. It yields the protein CASSDRTGGRNEQFF.

The chain is built from TRBV20-1 and TRBJ2-3; 8 positions agree with TRBD2. CDR1 is DFQATT, CDR2 SNEGSKA, per germline (reference sequence). Unmatched junction bases numbered 10, after V lost 4 bases and J lost 4 bases. The CDR3 length is 15 residues. CDR3 in DNA: TGCAGTGCTACAGCGGGACTAGTTGTCCCAGATACGCAGTATTTT. This encodes CSATAGLVVPDTQYF.

The gene calls are TRBV4-1 and TRBJ2-5; maybe TRBD2 (6 bases). Germline CDR1 and CDR2: MGHRA and YSYEKL. V lost 4 bases to trimming and J lost 1 base, with 10 bases between them. The CDR3 length is 14 residues. CDR3 amino acids: CASSRAGSQETQYF. The CDR3 nucleotides are TGCGCCAGCAGCCGGGCGGGGTCCCAAGAGACCCAGTACTTC.

For the CDR3, the DNA is TGTGCCAGCAGCCAAGTAGGGGGGGGATACAATGAGCAGTTCTTC. Its protein is CASSQVGGGYNEQFF. V is TRBV4-2 and J is TRBJ2-1, with D possibly TRBD2 on 7 matching bases. The ends were cut back, 1 base at V and 4 bases at J, with 11 bases in the middle. Germline V gene sequence: CDR1 LGHNA, CDR2 YNFKEQ. The CDR3 length is 15 residues.

The rearrangement uses TRBV7-3 and TRBJ2-1; D tentatively reads TRBD1 or TRBD2 (5 bases each). CDR1 and CDR2 (germline): SGHTA, FQGTGA. V lost 0 bases to trimming and J lost 8 bases, with 8 bases between them. The CDR3 extends over 13 amino acids. CDR3 residues: CASSLTLGDEQFF. CDR3 sequence (DNA): TGTGCCAGCAGCTTAACGCTGGGGGATGAGCAGTTCTTC.

V usage is TRBV2 and J usage is TRBJ1-5, with D perhaps TRBD1 (5 bases). Germline lookup yields CDR1 SNHLY and CDR2 FYNNEI. The CDR3 consists of 14 residues. Trimming removed 7 bases at V and 5 bases at J, with 15 bases between. The DNA of the CDR3 is TGTGCCAGCAAGAACCCAGGGTTTGATCAGCCCCAGCATTTT. It codes for CASKNPGFDQPQHF.

This clonotype has a handful of counts. The rearrangement links TRBV28 to TRBJ2-7; no firm D call. The V gene lost 1 base and the J gene lost 5 bases, with 6 bases spanning the gap. Germline V gene sequence: CDR1 MDHEN, CDR2 SYDVKM. The CDR3 is 12 amino acids. The CDR3 loop is CASSLYLDEQYF. The CDR3 DNA reads TGTGCCAGCAGTTTATACCTAGACGAGCAGTACTTC.

This chain joins TRBV29-1 and TRBJ2-3, with no clear D. The CDR3 consists of 13 residues. The germline V and J ends were trimmed by 3 bases and 1 base, with 8 bases remaining between them. From germline, CDR1 is SQVTM and CDR2 ANQGSEA. CDR3 nucleotide sequence: TGCAGCGTTGAGAGTACGGGCACAGATACGCAGTATTTT. It specifies CSVESTGTDTQYF.

The chain combines TRBV11-1 with TRBJ2-1; D remains ambiguous. Germline assignment: CDR1 SGHAT and CDR2 FQDESV (reference sequence). This CDR3 has 15 residues. V was trimmed by 3 bases and J by 3 bases, leaving 12 bases between them. CDR3 sequence reads: CASSFGPGRYNEQFF. The CDR3 DNA reads as TGTGCCAGCAGCTTCGGACCAGGCCGCTACAATGAGCAGTTCTTC.

V usage is TRBV12-3 or TRBV12-4 and J usage is TRBJ2-2; D not resolved. The CDR3 covers 17 residues. Trimming removed 5 bases from V and 0 bases from J, with 16 bases in between. Written as DNA, the CDR3 is TGTGCCAGCAGTCCTTGGACCCCAATACCGAACACCGGGGAGCTGTTTTTT. This encodes CASSPWTPIPNTGELFF.

This clonotype was picked up a small number of times. The chain carries TRBV20-1 and TRBJ2-7; D uncertain. Looked up from germline, CDR1 is DFQATT and CDR2 is SNEGSKA (reference sequence). V was trimmed by 5 bases and J by 2 bases, leaving 19 bases between them. This CDR3 is built from 15 residues. CDR3 bases: TGCAGTGCTCCCACCGCGTGGACGGGCACCTACGAGCAGTACTTC. Protein sequence: CSAPTAWTGTYEQYF.

This clonotype has just a few counts. The CDR3 is CASSSSDRSALHF. For the CDR3, the DNA is TGTGCCAGCAGCAGCTCGGACAGGTCAGCCCTCCACTTT. The gene calls are TRBV6-5 and TRBJ1-6; 7 bases agree with TRBD1. The germline V gene has CDR1 MNHEY and CDR2 SVGAGI. Trimming cost V 6 bases and J 14 bases; bases outside gene matches: 10. The CDR3 totals 13 residues.

The chain carries TRBV27 and TRBJ2-3; 9 bases are a match to TRBD2. CDR1 is MNHEY, CDR2 SMNVEV, per germline (reference sequence). The CDR3 loop spans 17 amino acids. V lost 6 bases to trimming and J lost 2 bases; unmatched junction nucleotides: 12. CDR3 nucleotides: TGTGCCAGCAGCTCCCCCCTCCTAGCGGGGTCCACAGATACGCAGTATTTT. It codes for CASSSPLLAGSTDTQYF.

CDR3 loop: CAIPGQEESPLHF. As DNA, the CDR3 is TGTGCCATCCCTGGCCAGGAGGAGTCCCCCCTCCACTTT. V gene TRBV10-3 combines with J gene TRBJ1-6; the D is unclear. The V gene's germline CDR1 is ENHRY and CDR2 SYGVKD. The CDR3 is 13 amino acids. Trimming removed 8 bases at V and 13 bases at J, with 18 bases between.

The gene calls are TRBV27 and TRBJ1-5; TRBD1 might be the D (5 bases). CDR1 is MNHEY and CDR2 is SMNVEV in the germline V gene (reference sequence). V was trimmed by 2 bases and J by 8 bases, leaving 13 bases between them. This CDR3 is built from 14 residues. The chain's CDR3 is CASSLNNGGEPQHF. The DNA for the CDR3 is TGTGCCAGCAGTTTAAATAATGGGGGGGAGCCCCAGCATTTT.

This clonotype appeared a few times. J is TRBJ2-3 and V is TRBV5-6; D remains ambiguous. This CDR3 is 18 amino acids long. Germline assignment: CDR1 SGHDT and CDR2 YYEEEE. Trimming stripped 1 base from V and 0 bases from J, with 18 bases between. CDR3 sequence (DNA): TGTGCCAGCAGCTTGATGAAAAGAGTTCACTTTAGCACAGATACGCAGTATTTT. It specifies CASSLMKRVHFSTDTQYF.

V gene TRBV5-4 combines with J gene TRBJ1-4; TRBD1 matches at 8 bases. CDR1 is SGHNT and CDR2 is YYREEE in the germline V gene (reference sequence). J lost 0 bases, V lost 3 bases, and 7 bases had no gene match. This CDR3 is 17 amino acids long. CDR3 residues: CASSSGDRPATNEKLFF. CDR3 nucleotides: TGTGCCAGCAGCTCGGGGGACAGGCCTGCAACTAATGAAAAACTGTTTTTT.

The chain couples TRBV12-3 or TRBV12-4 to TRBJ2-2; the D gene is possibly TRBD1 (7 bases). The CDR3 covers 15 residues. The V end lost 7 bases, the J end lost 7 bases, and 19 bases lay between the germline ends. The CDR3 sequence: CASNHGGQRGGELFF. The CDR3 nucleotides are TGTGCCAGCAACCACGGGGGACAGAGAGGCGGGGAGCTGTTTTTT.

The rearrangement uses TRBV12-3 or TRBV12-4 and TRBJ2-5; unclear D gene. The CDR3 sequence is 15 residues long. Trimming took off 4 bases at V and 4 bases at J, with 16 bases between the two ends. This CDR3 reads CASSSRVPAGETQYF. The CDR3 nucleotides are TGTGCCAGCAGTTCCCGTGTCCCCGCAGGAGAGACCCAGTACTTC.

This clonotype was found a few times. The gene calls are TRBV7-3 and TRBJ1-5; 7 positions agree with TRBD1. This CDR3 is 16 amino acids long. Germline-derived CDR1 and CDR2 are SGHTA and FQGTGA. V was clipped by 9 bases and J by 0 bases; unmatched bases: 11. For the CDR3, the DNA is TGTGCCAGGGGACCGGGACAGAGATATAGCAATCAGCCCCAGCATTTT. It translates to CARGPGQRYSNQPQHF.

This clonotype was seen only once. This sequence joins TRBV3-1 and TRBJ2-3; 8 bases are a match to TRBD2. The CDR3 has 14 amino acids. Germline-derived CDR1 and CDR2 are LGHDT and YNNKEL (reference sequence). V lost 2 bases, J lost 6 bases, and 4 bases stayed unmatched. Here the CDR3 reads CASSQSGRADTQYF. The CDR3 region has the DNA TGTGCCAGCAGCCAATCCGGGAGGGCTGATACGCAGTATTTT.

The chain uses TRBV30 and TRBJ2-1; D gene ambiguous. The germline V gene has CDR1 GTSNPN and CDR2 SVGIG (reference sequence). The CDR3 runs 11 residues. Trimming took off 5 bases at V and 8 bases at J, with 10 bases between the two ends. CDR3 DNA sequence: TGTGCCTGGCAAGGGATTCATGAGCAGTTCTTC. Encoded protein: CAWQGIHEQFF.

Concerning this clonotype: One end of the junction varies from germline; a read error may be responsible. J is TRBJ2-2 and V is TRBV12-3 or TRBV12-4, with 7 bases aligning to TRBD2. This CDR3 comprises 12 residues. CDR3 bases: TGTGCCGGCAGCGGGGCTAGACGGGAGCTGTTTTTT. Its protein product is CAGSGARRELFF.